A single sample gave rise to the 23 T cell receptor beta chains below, sequenced in a study of blood T cells in healthy people across ages. Alongside a J-beta primer mix, a sample-barcoded 5' primer served in a second PCR lasting roughly 6 to 12 cycles. TCRdb used MiXCR to reprocess the 5' RACE reads, holding one entry per CDR3 protein. Of 700,000 to 900,000 distinct CDR3 sequences in the sample, around 25% were seen once. These same data were also listed under a study on T cells of mothers and their children.

Sequences were obtained from blood. The receptors shown here come from a boy younger than 18 in good health.

This chain links TRBV27 with TRBJ2-3; D unresolved. Germline V CDR1 and CDR2: MNHEY, SMNVEV (reference sequence). V gave up 5 bases and J gave up 0 bases, with 21 bases separating them. CDR3 length equals 18 residues. CDR3 residues: CASSPSAAGASSTDTQYF. CDR3 bases: TGTGCCAGCAGTCCATCCGCAGCAGGAGCGTCTAGCACAGATACGCAGTATTTT.

This clonotype was seen a handful of times. The J gene is TRBJ2-3, the V gene TRBV2; 14 bases are shared with TRBD2. Germline CDR1 is SNHLY and CDR2 is FYNNEI. The V gene end was trimmed by 5 bases and the J gene end by 4 bases; junction bases not matched to a gene: 11. The CDR3 sequence is 18 residues long. CDR3 amino acids: CASSRGGLAGGAADTQYF. CDR3 DNA: TGTGCCAGCAGTCGGGGCGGACTAGCGGGGGGTGCGGCAGATACGCAGTATTTT.

V gene TRBV10-3 combines with J gene TRBJ2-4; D possibly corresponds to TRBD2 (7 bases). V was pared by 4 bases and J by 7 bases, with 32 bases between. Per germline, CDR1 ENHRY and CDR2 SYGVKD. The CDR3 is made up of 20 amino acids. The CDR3: CAISATFTGLTRGGSNIQYF. In DNA form, the CDR3 reads TGTGCCATCAGTGCCACCTTCACCGGACTAACTAGGGGGGGGTCGAACATTCAGTACTTC.

In its sample, this clonotype was seen many times. The chain couples TRBV29-1 to TRBJ2-2, with TRBD2 as a possible D gene (7 bases). The CDR3 extends over 14 amino acids. Looked up from germline, CDR1 is SQVTM and CDR2 is ANQGSEA. V was clipped by 3 bases and J by 3 bases, with 11 bases between them. CDR3: CSVEGGLDTGELFF. DNA for the CDR3: TGCAGCGTTGAGGGGGGGCTTGACACCGGGGAGCTGTTTTTT.

About this clonotype: The junction shows a germline mismatch at one end, possibly a read error. This chain connects TRBV7-9 to TRBJ1-4; TRBD1 is a possible D gene (6 bases). Germline-derived CDR1 and CDR2 are SEHNR and FQNEAQ (reference sequence). The CDR3 sequence is 15 residues long. The CDR3 is CVSSRTAGANEKLFF. The CDR3 DNA reads as TGTGTCAGCAGCAGGACAGCGGGGGCCAATGAAAAACTGTTTTTT. The complete variable domain, with remaining parts taken from reference TRBV7-9 and TRBJ1-4, reads DTGVSQNPRHKITKRGQNVTFRCDPISEHNRLYWYRQTLGQGPEFLTYFQNEAQLEKSRLLSDRFSAERPKGSFSTLEIQRTEQGDSAMYLCVSSRTAGANEKLFFGSGTQLSVL.

The rearrangement uses TRBV12-5 and TRBJ2-3; TRBD2 matches at 13 bases. This CDR3 has 17 residues. In germline, CDR1 is LGHNT, CDR2 FRNRAP. J gave up 4 bases and V 0 bases, and 4 bases lay outside the gene matches. The CDR3 is CASGLVLTSGGADTQYF. The CDR3 DNA sequence: TGTGCTAGTGGTTTGGTCCTCACTAGCGGGGGGGCAGATACGCAGTATTTT.

This chain uses TRBV20-1 with TRBJ2-1; D is perhaps TRBD1 or TRBD2 (5 bases each). The CDR3 is 13 amino acids. Trimming took 3 bases from V and 13 from J, leaving 19 bases between them. The germline CDR1 and CDR2 sequences are DFQATT and SNEGSKA (reference sequence). CDR3 region: CSARTLPGPIQFF. DNA for the CDR3: TGCAGTGCTAGGACCCTTCCGGGACCTATACAGTTCTTC.

This clonotype has a handful of counts. V usage is TRBV7-2 and J usage is TRBJ2-5, with D perhaps assigned TRBD1 or TRBD2 (6 bases each). The J call may be in error: the DNA end matches TRBJ2-7 better. CDR1 is SGHTA and CDR2 is FQGNSA in the germline V gene. This CDR3 region has 15 residues. The CDR3 loop is CASSATGRSSYEQYF. CDR3 sequence (DNA): TGTGCCAGCAGCGCAACAGGGAGGAGCTCCTACGAGCAGTACTTC.

This clonotype was detected only a few times. The V and J genes are TRBV4-1 and TRBJ2-7; 9 bases line up with TRBD2. The germline gives CDR1 MGHRA, CDR2 YSYEKL. Trimming cost V 5 bases and J 0 bases; bases outside gene matches: 8. The CDR3 runs 16 residues. The CDR3 bases are TGCGCCAGCAGCTTCAGCGGGGGGTCCAGCTCCTACGAGCAGTACTTC. This gives the protein CASSFSGGSSSYEQYF.

This chain uses TRBV5-1 with TRBJ2-1; D gene unclear. The V gene's germline CDR1 is SGHRS and CDR2 YFSETQ. V lost 0 bases and J 0 bases, leaving 10 bases between the germline ends. The CDR3 contains 16 residues. The CDR3 is CASSLADLSSYNEQFF. In nucleotides, the CDR3 is TGCGCCAGCAGCTTGGCCGACCTGAGCTCCTACAATGAGCAGTTCTTC.

This clonotype turned up a few times. This rearrangement joins TRBV4-2 to TRBJ2-3; no definite D call. V dropped 5 bases and J dropped 6 bases, with 12 bases sitting between them. The CDR3 is 13 residues long. Germline V lookup: CDR1 LGHNA, CDR2 YNFKEQ. The CDR3 region is CASSGRAEDTQYF. For the CDR3, the DNA is TGTGCCAGCAGCGGGCGCGCGGAGGATACGCAGTATTTT.

In its sample, this clonotype was seen many times. CDR3 amino acids: CASSSGTSGGGETQYF. CDR3 in DNA: TGTGCCAGCAGTTCCGGGACTAGCGGGGGAGGAGAGACCCAGTACTTC. This chain links TRBV12-3 or TRBV12-4 with TRBJ2-5; 14 nucleotides line up with TRBD2. This CDR3 comprises 16 residues. With V trimmed by 4 bases and J by 4 bases, 5 bases remained unmatched.

This clonotype appeared many times. Sequence at one end of the junction differs from germline and may be a read error. This chain uses TRBV5-1 with TRBJ2-3; possible D gene TRBD2, 5 bases. This CDR3 spans 14 amino acids. Germline CDR1 reads SGHRS; CDR2 reads YFSETQ. The CDR3, as DNA: TGTGCCAGCAGCTTGGGGAGTAGCACAGATACGCAGTATTTT. It translates to CASSLGSSTDTQYF.

In its sample, this clonotype was seen a few times. CDR3 DNA: TGCAGTGCCCCGGTCCAGCGGAACTATGGCTACACCTTC. Its protein is CSAPVQRNYGYTF. V usage is TRBV20-1 and J usage is TRBJ1-2; D is unclear. V lost 6 bases and J 2 bases, leaving 13 bases between the germline ends. This CDR3 is built from 13 residues. The V gene's germline CDR1 is DFQATT and CDR2 SNEGSKA (reference sequence).

The CDR3 here is CASSLVSGRGFYSPLHF. The CDR3 coding sequence is TGTGCCAGCAGCTTAGTCAGCGGGAGAGGGTTTTATTCACCCCTCCACTTT. The J gene is TRBJ1-6, the V gene TRBV7-2; no firm D call. The CDR3 length is 17 residues. The germline CDR1 and CDR2 sequences are SGHTA and FQGNSA. Trimming removed 1 base from V and 8 bases from J, with 18 bases in between.

The V gene is TRBV7-2, the J gene TRBJ2-3; D ambiguous. CDR3 size: 18 residues. V was clipped by 6 bases and J by 4 bases, with 26 bases between them. Germline CDR1 and CDR2: SGHTA and FQGNSA. The CDR3 nucleotides read TGTGCCAGCAGACCTATAACTTGGGCGCTTTCGGTCCCAGATACGCAGTATTTT. Protein: CASRPITWALSVPDTQYF.

CDR3 in DNA: TGCAGCGCCGTGGTAGGGACAGTCTACTACGAGCAGTACTTC. Protein: CSAVVGTVYYEQYF. The V and J genes are TRBV29-1 and TRBJ2-7, with TRBD1 matching over 7 bases. The CDR3 is made up of 14 amino acids. V dropped 7 bases and J dropped 3; count of bases not matched to a gene: 12. The germline V gene encodes CDR1 SQVTM and CDR2 ANQGSEA.

This clonotype was detected only a few times. V and J are TRBV5-1 and TRBJ2-6, with a possible D match to TRBD1 (6 bases). Germline V gene sequence: CDR1 SGHRS, CDR2 YFSETQ. Deletions cut 4 bases from V and 4 bases from J, with 12 bases between. This CDR3 spans 15 amino acids. CDR3 DNA: TGCGCCAGCAGCACCAGGGGAGACGGGGCCAACGTCCTGACTTTC. Its translation: CASSTRGDGANVLTF.

This clonotype was seen a handful of times. The chain has TRBV12-3 or TRBV12-4 and TRBJ1-1; D unclear. V was pared by 2 bases and J by 1 base, with 8 bases between. CDR3 length: 14 residues. CDR3 DNA sequence: TGTGCCAGCAGTTTACACCAGTCGAACACTGAAGCTTTCTTT. Translated, it gives CASSLHQSNTEAFF.

This clonotype occurred many times. The chain carries TRBV2 and TRBJ1-1, with no clear D. CDR3 length: 12 amino acids. CDR1 SNHLY and CDR2 FYNNEI come from the germline V gene. V dropped 3 bases and J dropped 6 bases, with 8 bases sitting between them. CDR3 DNA sequence: TGTGCCAGCAGTGAGAGTTGGGCTGAAGCTTTCTTT. It is translated as CASSESWAEAFF. The entire variable domain, with the rest obtained from reference TRBV2 and TRBJ1-1, is as follows: EPEVTQTPSHQVTQMGQEVILRCVPISNHLYFYWYRQILGQKVEFLVSFYNNEISEKSEIFDDQFSVERPDGSNFTLKIRSTKLEDSAMYFCASSESWAEAFFGQGTRLTVV.

This clonotype was counted between two and nine times. The V call is TRBV29-1, the J call TRBJ1-1, with TRBD1 as a possible D gene (6 bases). Germline V gene lookup returns CDR1 SQVTM and CDR2 ANQGSEA. The V gene lost 0 bases and the J gene lost 4 bases, with 18 bases spanning the gap. The CDR3 totals 16 residues. The CDR3 reads CSVEDLGAGTSTEAFF. CDR3 nucleotides: TGCAGCGTTGAAGATCTGGGGGCAGGGACAAGCACTGAAGCTTTCTTT.

The gene calls are TRBV3-1 and TRBJ2-3; 12 nucleotides align to TRBD2. Losses at the gene ends were 5 bases for V and 6 bases for J; bases not matched to a gene: 9. The CDR3 is 16 amino acids. Germline V CDR1 and CDR2: LGHDT, YNNKEL (reference sequence). The CDR3 DNA follows: TGTGCCAGCAGCTACTCGACTAGCGGGGGCGGGGATACGCAGTATTTT. Protein sequence: CASSYSTSGGGDTQYF.

This clonotype turned up a few times. CDR3 sequence reads: CASSLARQGPNYGYTF. The CDR3 DNA reads TGTGCCAGCAGCTTGGCTCGACAAGGGCCGAACTATGGCTACACCTTC. The chain joins TRBV5-6 to TRBJ1-2; D is unclear. V lost 0 bases and J lost 2, with 14 bases in between. From germline, CDR1 is SGHDT and CDR2 YYEEEE. CDR3 length: 16 residues.